Included here is one T cell receptor (beta chain) sequence, with context. The data derive from a study of OX40 agonist ivuxolimab in advanced cancers. Study at large: People who had prior anti-PD-1, anti-PD-L1 or anti-CTLA-4 therapy could take part, and about 40% had some.

Generated by immunoSEQ multiplex PCR, the TCRdb table keeps only in-frame clones and is missing some. The sample has 60,000 or so clones; 90% to 95% are singletons. From germline, CDR1 is SGDLS and CDR2 YYNGEE. With V trimmed by 4 bases and J by 7 bases, 10 bases remained unmatched. The CDR3 is 15 amino acids. The clonotype was recovered from an adult with an advanced solid tumor such as melanoma, head and neck, liver or kidney cancer. V and J are TRBV9 and TRBJ2-1, with 8 bases that match TRBD1. Here the sequenced sample was CD4+ or CD8+ T cells sorted from blood, taken in a trial of the OX40 agonist ivuxolimab. The CDR3 sequence: CASSLRDRNGNEQFF. DNA of the CDR3: TGTGCCAGCAGCCTGCGGGACAGGAACGGTAATGAGCAGTTCTTC.